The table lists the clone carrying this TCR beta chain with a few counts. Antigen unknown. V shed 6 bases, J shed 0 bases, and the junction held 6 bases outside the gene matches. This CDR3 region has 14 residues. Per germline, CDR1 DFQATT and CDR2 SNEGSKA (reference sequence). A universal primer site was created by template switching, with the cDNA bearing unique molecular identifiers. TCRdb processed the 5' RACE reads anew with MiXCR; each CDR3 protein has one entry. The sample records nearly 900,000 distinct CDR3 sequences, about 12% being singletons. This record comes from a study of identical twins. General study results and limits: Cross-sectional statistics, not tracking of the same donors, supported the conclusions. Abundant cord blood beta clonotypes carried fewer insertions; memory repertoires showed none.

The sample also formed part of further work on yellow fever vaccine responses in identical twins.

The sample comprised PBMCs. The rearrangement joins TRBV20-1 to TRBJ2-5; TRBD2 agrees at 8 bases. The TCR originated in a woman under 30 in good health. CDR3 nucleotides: TGCAGTGCCGCGGGGGGCTGGTACCAAGAGACCCAGTACTTC. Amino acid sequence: CSAAGGWYQETQYF.